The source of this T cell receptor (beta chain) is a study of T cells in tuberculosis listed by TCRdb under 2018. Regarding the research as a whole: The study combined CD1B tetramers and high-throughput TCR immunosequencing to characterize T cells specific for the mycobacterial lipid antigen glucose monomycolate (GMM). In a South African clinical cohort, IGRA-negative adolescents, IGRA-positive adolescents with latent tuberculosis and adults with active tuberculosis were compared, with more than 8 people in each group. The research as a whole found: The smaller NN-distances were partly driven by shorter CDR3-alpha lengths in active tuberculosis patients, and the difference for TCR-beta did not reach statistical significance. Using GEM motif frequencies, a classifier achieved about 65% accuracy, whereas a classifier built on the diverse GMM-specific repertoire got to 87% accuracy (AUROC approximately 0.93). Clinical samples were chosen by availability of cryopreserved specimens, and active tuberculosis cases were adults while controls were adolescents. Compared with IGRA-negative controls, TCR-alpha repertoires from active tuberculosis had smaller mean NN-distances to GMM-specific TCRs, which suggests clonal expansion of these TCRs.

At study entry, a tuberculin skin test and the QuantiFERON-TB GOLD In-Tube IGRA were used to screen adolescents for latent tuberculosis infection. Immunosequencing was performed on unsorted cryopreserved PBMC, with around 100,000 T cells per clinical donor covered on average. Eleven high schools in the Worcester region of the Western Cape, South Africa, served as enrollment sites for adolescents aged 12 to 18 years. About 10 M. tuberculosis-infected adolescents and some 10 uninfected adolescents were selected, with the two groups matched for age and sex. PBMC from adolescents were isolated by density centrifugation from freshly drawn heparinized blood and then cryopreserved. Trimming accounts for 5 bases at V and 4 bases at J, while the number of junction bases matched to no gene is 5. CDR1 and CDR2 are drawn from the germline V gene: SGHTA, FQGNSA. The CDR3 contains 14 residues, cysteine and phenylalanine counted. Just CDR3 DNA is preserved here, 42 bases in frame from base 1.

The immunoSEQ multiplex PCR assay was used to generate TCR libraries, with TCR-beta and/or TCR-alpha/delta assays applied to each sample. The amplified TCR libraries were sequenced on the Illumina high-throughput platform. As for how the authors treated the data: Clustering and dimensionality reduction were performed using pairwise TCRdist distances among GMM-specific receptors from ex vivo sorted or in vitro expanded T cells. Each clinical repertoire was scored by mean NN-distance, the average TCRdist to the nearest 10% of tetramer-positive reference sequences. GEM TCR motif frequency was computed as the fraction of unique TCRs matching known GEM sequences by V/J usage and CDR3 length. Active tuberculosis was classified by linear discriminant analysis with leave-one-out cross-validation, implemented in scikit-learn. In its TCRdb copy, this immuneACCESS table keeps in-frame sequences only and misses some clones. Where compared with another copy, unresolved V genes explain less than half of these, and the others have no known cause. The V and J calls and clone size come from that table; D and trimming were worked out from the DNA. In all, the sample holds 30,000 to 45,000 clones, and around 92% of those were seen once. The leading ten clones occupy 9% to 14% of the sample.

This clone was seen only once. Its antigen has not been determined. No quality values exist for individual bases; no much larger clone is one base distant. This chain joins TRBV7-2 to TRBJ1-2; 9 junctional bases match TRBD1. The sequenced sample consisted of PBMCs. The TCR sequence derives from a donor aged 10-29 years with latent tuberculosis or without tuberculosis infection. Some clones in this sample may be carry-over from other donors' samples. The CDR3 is CASSPQTGGYGYTF. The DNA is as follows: TGTGCCAGCAGCCCCCAGACAGGGGGCTATGGCTACACCTTC.